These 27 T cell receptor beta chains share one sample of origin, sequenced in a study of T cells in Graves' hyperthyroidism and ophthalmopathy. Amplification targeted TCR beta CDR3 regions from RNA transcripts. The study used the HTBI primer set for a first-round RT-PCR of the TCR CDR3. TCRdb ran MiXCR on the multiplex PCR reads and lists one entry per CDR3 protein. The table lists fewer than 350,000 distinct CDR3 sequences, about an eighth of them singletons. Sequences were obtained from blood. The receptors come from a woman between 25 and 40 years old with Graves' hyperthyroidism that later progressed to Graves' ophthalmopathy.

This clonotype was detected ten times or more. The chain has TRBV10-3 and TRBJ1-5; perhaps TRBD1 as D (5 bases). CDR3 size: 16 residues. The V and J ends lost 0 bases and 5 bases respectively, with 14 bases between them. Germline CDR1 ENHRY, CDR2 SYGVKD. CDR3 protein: CAISESTGTGYQPQHF. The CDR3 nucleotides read TGTGCCATCAGTGAGTCGACGGGGACGGGGTATCAGCCCCAGCATTTT.

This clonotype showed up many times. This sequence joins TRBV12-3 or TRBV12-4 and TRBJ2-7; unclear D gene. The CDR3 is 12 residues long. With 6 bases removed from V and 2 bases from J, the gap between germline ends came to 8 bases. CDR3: CASSHGTYEQYF. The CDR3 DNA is TGTGCCAGCAGCCATGGGACCTACGAGCAGTACTTC.

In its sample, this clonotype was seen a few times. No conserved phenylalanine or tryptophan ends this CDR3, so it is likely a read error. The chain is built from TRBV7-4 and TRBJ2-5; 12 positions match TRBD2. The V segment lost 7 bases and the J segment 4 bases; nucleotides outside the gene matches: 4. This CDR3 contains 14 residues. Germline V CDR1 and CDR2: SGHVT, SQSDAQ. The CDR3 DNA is TGTGCCAGCAACCCGACTAGCGGGAGAGAGACCCAGTACCTC. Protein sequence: CASNPTSGRETQYL.

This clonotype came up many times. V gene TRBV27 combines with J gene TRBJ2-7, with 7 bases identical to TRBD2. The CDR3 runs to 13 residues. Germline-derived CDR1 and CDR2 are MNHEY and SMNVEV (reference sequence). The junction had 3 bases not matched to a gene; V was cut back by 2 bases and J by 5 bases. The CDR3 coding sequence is TGTGCCAGCAGTTTAAGGGGAGGGGACGAGCAGTACTTC. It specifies CASSLRGGDEQYF.

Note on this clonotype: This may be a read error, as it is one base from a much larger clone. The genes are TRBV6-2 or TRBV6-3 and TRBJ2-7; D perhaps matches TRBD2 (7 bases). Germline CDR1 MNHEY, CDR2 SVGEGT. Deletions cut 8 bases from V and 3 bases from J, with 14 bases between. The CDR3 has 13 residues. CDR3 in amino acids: CASGGGGDYEQYF. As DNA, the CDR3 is TGTGCCAGCGGGGGAGGGGGGGACTACGAGCAGTACTTC.

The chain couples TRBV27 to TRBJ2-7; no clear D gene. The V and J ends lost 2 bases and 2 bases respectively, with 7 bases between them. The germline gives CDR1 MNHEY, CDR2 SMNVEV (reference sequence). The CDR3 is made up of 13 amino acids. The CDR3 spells CASSLRVPYEQYF. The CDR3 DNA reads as TGTGCCAGCAGTTTACGGGTGCCCTACGAGCAGTACTTC.

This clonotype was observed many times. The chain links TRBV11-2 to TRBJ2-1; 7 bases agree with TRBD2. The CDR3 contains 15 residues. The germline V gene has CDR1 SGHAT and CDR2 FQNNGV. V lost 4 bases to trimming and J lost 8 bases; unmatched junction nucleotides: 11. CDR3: CASSYGGGEGDEQFF. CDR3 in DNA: TGTGCCAGCAGCTACGGGGGTGGGGAGGGAGATGAGCAGTTCTTC.

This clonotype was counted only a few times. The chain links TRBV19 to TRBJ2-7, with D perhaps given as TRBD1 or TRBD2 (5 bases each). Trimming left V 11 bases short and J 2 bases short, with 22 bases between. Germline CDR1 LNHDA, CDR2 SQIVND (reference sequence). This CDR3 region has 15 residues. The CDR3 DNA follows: TGTGCCGCAGGGTCGGAGGCGGAGACTACCTACGAGCAGTACTTC. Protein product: CAAGSEAETTYEQYF.

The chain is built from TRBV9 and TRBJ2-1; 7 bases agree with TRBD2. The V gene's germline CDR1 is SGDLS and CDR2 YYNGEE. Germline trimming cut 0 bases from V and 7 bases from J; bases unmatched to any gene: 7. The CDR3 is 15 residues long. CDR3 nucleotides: TGTGCCAGCAGCGTAGGTGGCGGGAGTGGGAATGAGCAGTTCTTC. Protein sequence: CASSVGGGSGNEQFF.

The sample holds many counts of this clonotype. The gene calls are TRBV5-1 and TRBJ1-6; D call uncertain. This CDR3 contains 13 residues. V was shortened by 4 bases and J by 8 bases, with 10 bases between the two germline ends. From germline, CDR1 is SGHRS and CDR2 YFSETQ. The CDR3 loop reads CASSSQQDSPLHF. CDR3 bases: TGCGCCAGCAGCAGTCAGCAGGATTCACCCCTCCACTTT.

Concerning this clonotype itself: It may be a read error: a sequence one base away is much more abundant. CDR3 sequence reads: CAISERSSPLHF. The CDR3 DNA sequence: TGTGCCATCAGTGAGAGGAGTTCACCCCTCCACTTT. The chain carries TRBV10-3 and TRBJ1-6, with D unclear. Germline CDR1 and CDR2: ENHRY and SYGVKD. CDR3 length: 12 amino acids. Deletions cut 2 bases from V and 9 bases from J, with 5 bases between.

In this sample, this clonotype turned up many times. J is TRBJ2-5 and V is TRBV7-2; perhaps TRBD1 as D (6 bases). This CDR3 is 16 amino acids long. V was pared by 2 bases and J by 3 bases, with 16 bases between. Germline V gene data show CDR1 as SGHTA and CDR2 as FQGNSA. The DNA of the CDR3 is TGTGCCAGCAGCTTACTCCGGGACACGCGAAAAGAGACCCAGTACTTC. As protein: CASSLLRDTRKETQYF.

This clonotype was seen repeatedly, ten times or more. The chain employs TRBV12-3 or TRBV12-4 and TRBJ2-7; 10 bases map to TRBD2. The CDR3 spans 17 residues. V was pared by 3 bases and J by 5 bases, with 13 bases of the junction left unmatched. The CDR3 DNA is TGTGCCAGCAGTTTTCCGCCAGGGGGACTAGCGAACCACGAGCAGTACTTC. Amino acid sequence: CASSFPPGGLANHEQYF.

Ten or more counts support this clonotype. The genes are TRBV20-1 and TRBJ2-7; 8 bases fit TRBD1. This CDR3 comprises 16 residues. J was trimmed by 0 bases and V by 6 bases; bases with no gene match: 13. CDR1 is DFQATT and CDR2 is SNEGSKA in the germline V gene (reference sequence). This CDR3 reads CSADSSGTGLSYEQYF. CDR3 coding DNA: TGCAGTGCGGATTCATCCGGGACAGGACTCTCCTACGAGCAGTACTTC.

The CDR3 sequence: CASSVPAGTNTGELFF. CDR3 nucleotides: TGTGCCAGCAGCGTACCGGCAGGGACGAACACCGGGGAGCTGTTTTTT. The chain has TRBV9 and TRBJ2-2; possible D gene TRBD1, 5 bases. CDR1 is SGDLS and CDR2 is YYNGEE in the germline V gene. Trimming stripped 1 base from V and 0 bases from J, with 10 bases between. The CDR3 has 16 residues. Together with reference TRBV9 and TRBJ2-2, the CDR3 gives the full variable domain: DSGVTQTPKHLITATGQRVTLRCSPRSGDLSVYWYQQSLDQGLQFLIQYYNGEERAKGNILERFSAQQFPDLHSELNLSSLELGDSALYFCASSVPAGTNTGELFFGEGSRLTVL.

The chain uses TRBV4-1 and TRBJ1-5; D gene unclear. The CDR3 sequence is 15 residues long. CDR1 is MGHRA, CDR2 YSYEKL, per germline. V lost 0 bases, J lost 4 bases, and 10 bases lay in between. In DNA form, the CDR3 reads TGCGCCAGCAGCCAAGAAAAGGCGGCAAATCAGCCCCAGCATTTT. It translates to CASSQEKAANQPQHF.

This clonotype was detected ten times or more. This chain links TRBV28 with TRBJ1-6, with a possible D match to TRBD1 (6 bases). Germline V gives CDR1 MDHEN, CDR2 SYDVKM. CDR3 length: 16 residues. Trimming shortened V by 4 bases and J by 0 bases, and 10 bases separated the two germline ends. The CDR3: CASSSTGSSYNSPLHF. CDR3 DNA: TGTGCCAGCAGTTCAACAGGGAGCTCCTATAATTCACCCCTCCACTTT. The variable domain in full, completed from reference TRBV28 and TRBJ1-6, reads DVKVTQSSRYLVKRTGEKVFLECVQDMDHENMFWYRQDPGLGLRLIYFSYDVKMKEKGDIPEGYSVSREKKERFSLILESASTNQTSMYLCASSSTGSSYNSPLHFGNGTRLTVT.

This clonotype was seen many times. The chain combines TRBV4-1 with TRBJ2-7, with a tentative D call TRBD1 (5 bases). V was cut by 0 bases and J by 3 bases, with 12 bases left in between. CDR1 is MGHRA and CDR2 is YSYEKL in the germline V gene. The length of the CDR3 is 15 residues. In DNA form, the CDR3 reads TGCGCCAGCAGCCAAGATCTCTCACAGGTCTACGAGCAGTACTTC. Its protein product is CASSQDLSQVYEQYF.

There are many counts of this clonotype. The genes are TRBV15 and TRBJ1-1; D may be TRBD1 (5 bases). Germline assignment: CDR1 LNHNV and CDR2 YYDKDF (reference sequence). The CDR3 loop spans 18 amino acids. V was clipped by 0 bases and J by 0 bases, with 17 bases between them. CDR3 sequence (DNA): TGTGCCACCAGCAGAGAGGCAGGTCAGGGCCCGATGAACACTGAAGCTTTCTTT. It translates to CATSREAGQGPMNTEAFF.

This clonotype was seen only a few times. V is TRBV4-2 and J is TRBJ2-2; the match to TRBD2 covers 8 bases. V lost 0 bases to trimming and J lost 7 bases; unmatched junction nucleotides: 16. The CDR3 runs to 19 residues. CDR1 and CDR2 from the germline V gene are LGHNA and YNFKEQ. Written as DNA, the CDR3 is TGTGCCAGCAGCCAAGATATCAAAGAGAGCGGGAGAGGCATCGGGGAGCTGTTTTTT. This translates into CASSQDIKESGRGIGELFF.

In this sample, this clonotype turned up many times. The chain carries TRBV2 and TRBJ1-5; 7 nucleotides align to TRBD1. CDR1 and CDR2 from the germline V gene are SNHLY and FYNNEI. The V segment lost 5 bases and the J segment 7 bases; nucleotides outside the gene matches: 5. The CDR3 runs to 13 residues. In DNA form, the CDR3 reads TGTGCCAGCAGTTTCAGGGGGAGGCAGCCCCAGCATTTT. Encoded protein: CASSFRGRQPQHF.

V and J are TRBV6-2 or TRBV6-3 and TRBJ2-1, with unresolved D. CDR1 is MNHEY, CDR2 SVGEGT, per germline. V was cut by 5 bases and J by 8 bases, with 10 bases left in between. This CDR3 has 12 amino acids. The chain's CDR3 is CASSLYLDEQFF. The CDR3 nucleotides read TGTGCCAGCAGTCTCTATTTAGATGAGCAGTTCTTC.

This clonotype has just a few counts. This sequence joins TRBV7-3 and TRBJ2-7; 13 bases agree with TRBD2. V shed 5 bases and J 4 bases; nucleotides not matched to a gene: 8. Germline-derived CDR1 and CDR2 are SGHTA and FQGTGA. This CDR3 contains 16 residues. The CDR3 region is CASSPRTSGSLYEQYF. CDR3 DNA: TGTGCCAGCAGCCCACGGACTAGCGGGAGTTTATACGAGCAGTACTTC.

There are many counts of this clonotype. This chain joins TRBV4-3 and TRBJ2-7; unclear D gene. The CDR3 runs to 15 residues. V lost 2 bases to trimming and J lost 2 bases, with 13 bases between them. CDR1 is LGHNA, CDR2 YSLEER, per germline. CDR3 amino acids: CASSQRRVGPYEQYF. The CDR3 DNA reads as TGCGCCAGCAGCCAAAGGCGCGTCGGACCCTACGAGCAGTACTTC.

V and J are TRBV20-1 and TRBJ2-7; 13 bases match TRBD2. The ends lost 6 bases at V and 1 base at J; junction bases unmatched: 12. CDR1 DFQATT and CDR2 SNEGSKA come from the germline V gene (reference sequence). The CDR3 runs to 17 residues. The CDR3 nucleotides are TGCAGTGCCTTCTCTTTGACTAGCGGGAGGAAATCCTACGAGCAGTACTTC. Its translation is CSAFSLTSGRKSYEQYF.

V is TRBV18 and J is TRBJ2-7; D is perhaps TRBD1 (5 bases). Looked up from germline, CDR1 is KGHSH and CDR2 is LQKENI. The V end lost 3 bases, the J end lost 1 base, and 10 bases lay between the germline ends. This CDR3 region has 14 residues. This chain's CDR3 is CASSPAGNSYEQYF. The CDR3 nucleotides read TGTGCCAGCTCACCCGCAGGGAATTCCTACGAGCAGTACTTC.

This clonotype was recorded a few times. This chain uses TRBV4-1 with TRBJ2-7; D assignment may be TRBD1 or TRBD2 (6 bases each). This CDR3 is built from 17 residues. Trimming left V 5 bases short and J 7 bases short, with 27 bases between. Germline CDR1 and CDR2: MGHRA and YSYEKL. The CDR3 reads CASSYDPQGLGRGEQYF. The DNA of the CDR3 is TGCGCCAGCAGCTATGATCCACAGGGACTTGGGAGAGGGGAGCAGTACTTC.